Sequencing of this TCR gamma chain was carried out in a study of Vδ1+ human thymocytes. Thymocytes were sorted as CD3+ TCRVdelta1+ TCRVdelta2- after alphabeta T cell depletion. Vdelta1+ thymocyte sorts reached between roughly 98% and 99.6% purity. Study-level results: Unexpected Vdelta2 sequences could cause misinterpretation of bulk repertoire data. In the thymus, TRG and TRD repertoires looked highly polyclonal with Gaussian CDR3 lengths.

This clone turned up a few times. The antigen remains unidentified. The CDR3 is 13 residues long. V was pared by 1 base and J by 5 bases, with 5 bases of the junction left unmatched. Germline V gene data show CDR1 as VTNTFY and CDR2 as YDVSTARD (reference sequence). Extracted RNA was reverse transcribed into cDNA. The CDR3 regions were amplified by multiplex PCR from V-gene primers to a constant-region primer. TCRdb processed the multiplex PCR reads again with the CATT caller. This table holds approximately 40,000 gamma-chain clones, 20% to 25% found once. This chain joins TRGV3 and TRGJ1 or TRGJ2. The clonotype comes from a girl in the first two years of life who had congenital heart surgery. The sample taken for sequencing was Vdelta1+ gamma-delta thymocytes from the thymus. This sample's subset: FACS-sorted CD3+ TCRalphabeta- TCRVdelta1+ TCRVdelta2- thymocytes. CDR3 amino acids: CATWDSFDYKKLF. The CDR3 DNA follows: TGTGCCACCTGGGACAGCTTTGATTATAAGAAACTCTTT.